This is a list of T cell receptor beta chains from one sample in a study of blood T cell repertoires in COVID-19. Profiled with immunoSEQ multiplex PCR; TCRdb holds only in-frame clones, not every one. The table has fewer than 250,000 clones, around 82% seen once. The sample consisted of peripheral blood. Receptors were obtained from a middle-aged man with active or convalescent COVID-19. The CDR3 runs from the conserved cysteine through the conserved F or W. Fields, in order: CDR3 length, J gene, clone size, V gene, CDR3 protein. Not every row has a clone size; where given, it reads once, few, many or a size class.

>13|TRBJ2-7|.|TRBV6-5
CASTKEGSYEQYF
>17|TRBJ1-6|.|TRBV4-1
CASSQPQTGVRNSPLHF
>16|TRBJ2-1|.|TRBV27
CASSPPRDRGLHEQFF
>14|TRBJ2-7|.|TRBV7-6
CASSPPGQTYEQYF
>15|TRBJ2-1|.|TRBV11-2
CASSLTSGSYNEQFF
>18|TRBJ1-6|.|TRBV11-2
CASSLMFPGGQKNSPLHF
>12|TRBJ2-1|.|TRBV2
CASSELYNEQFF
>14|TRBJ2-7|.|TRBV5-4
CASSPGRTHYEQYF
>13|TRBJ1-2|.|TRBV6-5
CASSRDTNYGYTF
>15|TRBJ1-6|.|TRBV6-5
CASIWDRGGNSPLHF
>14|TRBJ2-5|.|TRBV7-8
CASSQGTGQETQYF
>14|TRBJ2-5|.|TRBV15
CATSRDGTGETQYF
>16|TRBJ2-5|.|TRBV7-3
CASSRGTSGGQETQYF
>17|TRBJ1-1|.|TRBV18
CASSLRDREWGNTEAFF
>14|TRBJ2-2|.|TRBV15
CATSRDDRTGELFF
>16|TRBJ2-3|.|TRBV5-1
CASSFGASGLFDTQYF
>13|TRBJ1-2|once|TRBV9
CASSSGTGVGYTF
>21|TRBJ1-2|.|TRBV7-7
CASSLGGQGVRRNRQNYGYTF
>14|TRBJ1-2|.|TRBV6-5
CASSVQTGDYGYTF
>15|TRBJ2-1|.|TRBV3-1/TRBV3-2
CASSRSDTSYNEQFF
>16|TRBJ2-1|once|TRBV20-1
CSASKHWGQKHDEQFF
>17|TRBJ2-3|.|TRBV13
CASSPFSPWGGGDTQYF
>14|TRBJ2-7|many|TRBV4-3
CASSQAPGDYEQYF
>17|TRBJ2-1|.|TRBV4-1
CASSPAVGSVSYNEQFF
>16|TRBJ1-5|.|TRBV6-6
CASSYEADYSNQPQHF
>16|TRBJ2-3|.|TRBV18
CASPPPGVRSTDTQYF
>14|TRBJ2-2|.|TRBV7-3
CASSIGLAAGELFF
>13|TRBJ2-7|.|TRBV11-2
CASSSTGPGEQYF
>12|TRBJ2-3|.|TRBV9
CASRGLPDTQYF
>15|TRBJ2-7|.|TRBV19
CASTLRTGEVNEQYF
>19|TRBJ1-4|.|TRBV4-1
CASSQDGTGGPATNEKLFF
>17|TRBJ1-1|.|TRBV9
CASSGPLGQIKNTEAFF
>12|TRBJ1-2|.|TRBV12-3/TRBV12-4
CASSLFRGDGRF
>15|TRBJ1-2|once|TRBV5-1
CASSRIQGAQGGYTF
>16|TRBJ1-3|.|TRBV19
CASSATSGVSGNTIYF
>13|TRBJ2-7|.|TRBV2
CASSRQGTYEQYF
>16|TRBJ2-1|.|TRBV10-1
CASSDRDRGDYNEQFF
>12|TRBJ1-2|.|TRBV7-2
CASSLVLSGYTF
>16|TRBJ2-5|.|TRBV10-3
CAISEQTSGIQETQYF
>16|TRBJ2-7|few|TRBV4-1
CASSQGSSGNFYEQYF
>14|TRBJ1-2|.|TRBV27
CASSSLRGLDGYTF
>13|TRBJ2-7|.|TRBV12-3/TRBV12-4
CASGQRGSYEQYF
>15|TRBJ2-1|.|TRBV5-6
CASSQGFGRVNEQFF
>17|TRBJ1-3|.|TRBV30
CAWSVSQGRFSGNTIYF
>12|TRBJ2-2|many|TRBV30
CARRPGTGELFF
>15|TRBJ1-1|.|TRBV7-6
CASSLAGQMNTEAFF
>11|TRBJ2-7|.|TRBV11-3
CASASGDEQYF
>14|TRBJ1-2|.|TRBV7-9
CASSLVPGASGYTF
>15|TRBJ1-2|few|TRBV5-4
CASSLAQGLNYGYTF
>15|TRBJ2-1|.|TRBV3-1/TRBV3-2
CAARGASGGGNEQFF
>15|TRBJ2-3|.|TRBV10-2
CASTLSGTSGDTQYF
>13|TRBJ2-3|few|TRBV2
CATNRGGADTQYF
>16|TRBJ1-2|few|TRBV10-3
CAISERTGGDSEGYTF
>13|TRBJ2-7|.|TRBV18
CASSQGGSYEQYF
>15|TRBJ2-1|.|TRBV11-3
CASSLGLAGANEQFF